This entry is about one T cell receptor (beta chain). Its antigen is not identified. CDR1 is MNHEY, CDR2 SVGAGI, per germline. The CDR3 totals 16 residues. V lost 0 bases and J 0 bases, leaving 12 bases between the germline ends. This sample was included in a study of cytomegalovirus exposure and HLA in healthy donors. Study as a whole: Samples from HLA-typed donors yielded 65 million to 85 million unique TCRs in an early data release. Study results and limitations: Common viral pathogens (according to a later analysis) appeared linked to several of the most significant clusters. Later genetic work tied a missense DCLRE1C variant to beta-chain V and J trimming.

The primer mix had 60 Vbeta and 13 Jbeta primers. The assay was immunoSEQ multiplex PCR, and TCRdb's table has in-frame clones only and misses some. This sample's table has 55,000 to 70,000 clones. The clonotype comes from a female donor in good health and CMV-seropositive. The sample consisted of PBMCs. The rearrangement joins TRBV6-5 to TRBJ2-7; D not certain. The CDR3 nucleotides are TGTGCCAGCAGTTACTCTTTAGCTCACGCCTCCTACGAGCAGTACTTC. As protein: CASSYSLAHASYEQYF.